The clone carrying this T cell receptor beta chain was seen a handful of times. The antigen is undetermined. The data originate from a study of T cell repertoires in cytomegalovirus infection. Whole-study context: Based on public TCR beta signatures, there were indications of CMV infection and of a matching HLA type.

Study-wide findings and caveats: Cumulative frequency of public TCR beta families picked out carriers of CMV plus the relevant HLA. CMV-specific HLA-C-restricted TCR beta clonotypes dominated the ex vivo response.

Via MiXCR, TCRdb re-called the reads, giving one row per CDR3 protein. The repertoire holds about 890,000 distinct CDR3 sequences, with roughly 30% as singletons. The CDR3 extends over 17 amino acids. V dropped 5 bases and J dropped 1; count of bases not matched to a gene: 8. Germline lookup yields CDR1 MNHNS and CDR2 SASEGT. The chain is built from TRBV6-1 and TRBJ2-2, with 9 bases identical to TRBD2. The sample consisted of cultured CD8+ T cells from PBMCs, taken from culture after CMV antigen stimulation. The TCR sequence derives from a human donor in good health (CMV status not recorded). Some clones in this sample may be carry-over from other donors' samples. Here the CDR3 DNA reads TGTGCCAGCAGTCAGCTCTCAGCGGGGGGGAACACCGGGGAGCTGTTTTTT. Protein product: CASSQLSAGGNTGELFF.